Presented here are 5 T cell receptor beta chains from one specimen sequenced in a study of shared clonotypes between healthy human individuals. Sequencing was performed with immunoSEQ multiplex PCR; in TCRdb, only in-frame clones are kept and a portion is missing. The table lists about 1.5 million clones, about 98% of them singletons. Source material: naive CD4+ T cells sorted from blood. Sample subset: CD45RA+ positively selected. These receptors originate from a young man in good health.

The rearrangement links TRBV9 to TRBJ2-7; the match to TRBD2 covers 13 bases. CDR1 SGDLS and CDR2 YYNGEE come from the germline V gene. This CDR3 spans 15 amino acids. The J segment lost 2 bases and the V segment lost 3 bases, leaving 2 bases of the junction unmatched. The CDR3, as DNA: TGTGCCAGCAGCGCGACTAGCGGGAGGCCCTACGAGCAGTACTTC. Residues: CASSATSGRPYEQYF. Filled out from reference TRBV9 and TRBJ2-7, the complete variable domain reads DSGVTQTPKHLITATGQRVTLRCSPRSGDLSVYWYQQSLDQGLQFLIQYYNGEERAKGNILERFSAQQFPDLHSELNLSSLELGDSALYFCASSATSGRPYEQYFGPGTRLTVT.

J is TRBJ2-1 and V is TRBV11-2; 11 positions agree with TRBD2. This CDR3 comprises 14 residues. Germline values: CDR1 SGHAT, CDR2 FQNNGV. With V trimmed by 5 bases and J by 7 bases, 4 bases remained unmatched. The CDR3 nucleotides read TGTGCCAGCAGCCCGGGACTAGCGGTGAATGAGCAGTTCTTC. This codes for CASSPGLAVNEQFF.

The rearrangement uses TRBV19 and TRBJ2-7, with D maybe TRBD2 (7 bases). The CDR3 spans 15 residues. The germline V and J ends were trimmed by 4 bases and 4 bases, with 17 bases remaining between them. CDR1 and CDR2 (germline): LNHDA, SQIVND (reference sequence). In DNA form, the CDR3 reads TGTGCCAGTAGTACCCTGGGGGGGGCAGCTTACGAGCAGTACTTC. Protein product: CASSTLGGAAYEQYF. Combining the CDR3 with reference TRBV19 and TRBJ2-7 gives the whole variable domain DGGITQSPKYLFRKEGQNVTLSCEQNLNHDAMYWYRQDPGQGLRLIYYSQIVNDFQKGDIAEGYSVSREKKESFPLTVTSAQKNPTAFYLCASSTLGGAAYEQYFGPGTRLTVT.

About this clone: This sample also contains other DNA sequences that code for the same CDR3. The chain uses TRBV20-1 and TRBJ2-5; D is uncertain. Germline V gene sequence: CDR1 DFQATT, CDR2 SNEGSKA (reference sequence). The CDR3 has 11 amino acids. V gave up 5 bases and J gave up 3 bases, with 7 bases separating them. CDR3 amino acids: CSAAGEETQYF. Here the CDR3 DNA reads TGCAGTGCTGCTGGGGAAGAGACCCAGTACTTC.

The rearrangement joins TRBV9 to TRBJ1-1; a weak D match, TRBD1 (6 bases). Germline loops: CDR1 SGDLS, CDR2 YYNGEE. The CDR3 is 16 amino acids. V shed 0 bases and J shed 0 bases, with 12 bases lying between them. The CDR3 bases are TGTGCCAGCAGCGTAGGGGTGACAGGAATGAACACTGAAGCTTTCTTT. It is translated as CASSVGVTGMNTEAFF. Filled out from reference TRBV9 and TRBJ1-1, the complete variable domain reads DSGVTQTPKHLITATGQRVTLRCSPRSGDLSVYWYQQSLDQGLQFLIQYYNGEERAKGNILERFSAQQFPDLHSELNLSSLELGDSALYFCASSVGVTGMNTEAFFGQGTRLTVV.